The present entry profiles one TCR beta chain with its context. The sample originates from a study of blood T cell repertoires in COVID-19. The method was immunoSEQ multiplex PCR; TCRdb's version includes in-frame clones alone and lacks a portion of them. The sample shows roughly 230,000 clones, roughly four fifths of them seen only once. The TCR originated in a man aged 50-60 years with active or convalescent COVID-19. Sequencing was performed on peripheral blood.

The DNA of the CDR3 is TGTGCCAGCAGTTCTACTCAAGCACCCCAGCATTTT. Translated: CASSSTQAPQHF. This chain connects TRBV6-5 to TRBJ1-5; D call uncertain. This CDR3 is built from 12 residues. V was pared by 4 bases and J by 10 bases, with 11 bases between. CDR1 and CDR2 (germline): MNHEY, SVGAGI.